What follows is one T cell receptor (beta chain) and its context. V lost 3 bases and J lost 7, with 15 bases in between. CDR3 size: 14 residues. Germline CDR1 is SNHLY and CDR2 is FYNNEI. TCRdb's table, derived via immunoSEQ multiplex PCR, lists solely in-frame clones and lacks some. The sample has 35,000 to 40,000 clones; more than 75% are singletons. This specimen belongs to a study of T cell changes during pregnancy in multiple sclerosis. The chain is built from TRBV2 and TRBJ2-5; weak D call: TRBD1 (5 bases). This receptor was identified in a female donor with multiple sclerosis, enrolled in a pregnancy study. Sequenced material: CD8+ T cells from peripheral blood mononuclear cells, taken in the third trimester of pregnancy. The CDR3 region is CASSDPPGSGTQYF. For the CDR3, the DNA is TGTGCCAGCAGTGATCCTCCAGGGTCGGGGACCCAGTACTTC.